The 5 T cell receptor beta chains given below trace back to one sample, sequenced in a study of blood T cell repertoires in COVID-19. Measured with immunoSEQ multiplex PCR; TCRdb has only the in-frame clones, and not every one. The top ten hold approximately 15% of the sample, which has approximately 250,000 clones, roughly 79% seen once. What was sequenced was PBMCs or T cells enriched from blood (not recorded which). Source of these receptors: a middle-aged man who had recovered from COVID-19.

This clone was seen more than once but under ten times. J is TRBJ2-1 and V is TRBV5-1; a possible D gene is TRBD2 (6 bases). V lost 1 base and J lost 0, with 8 bases in between. The V gene's germline CDR1 is SGHRS and CDR2 YFSETQ. The CDR3 runs to 15 residues. In DNA, the CDR3 is TGCGCCAGCAGCTTGCCGACTAGCTCCTACAATGAGCAGTTCTTC. Protein product: CASSLPTSSYNEQFF.

This chain joins TRBV10-3 and TRBJ1-6, with 8 nucleotides matching TRBD1. V dropped 4 bases and J dropped 6; count of bases not matched to a gene: 2. The CDR3 runs 14 residues. Germline-derived CDR1 and CDR2 are ENHRY and SYGVKD. CDR3 in DNA: TGTGCCATCAGTGCGGACAGGGCTAATTCACCCCTCCACTTT. Translating gives CAISADRANSPLHF.

The CDR3 bases are TGTGCCAGCAGTGGGGACAGGGAAGGGAAGCTTCATGGGGCCAACGTCCTGACTTTC. It specifies CASSGDREGKLHGANVLTF. The chain has TRBV2 and TRBJ2-6, with TRBD1 identical over 9 bases. The CDR3 covers 19 residues. Trimming took 4 bases from V and 3 from J; bases not matched to a gene: 13. Germline-derived CDR1 and CDR2 are SNHLY and FYNNEI.

The rearrangement joins TRBV7-3 to TRBJ2-2; the match to TRBD2 covers 14 bases. Germline-derived CDR1 and CDR2 are SGHTA and FQGTGA. This CDR3 is built from 19 residues. V lost 2 bases to trimming and J lost 3 bases; unmatched junction nucleotides: 8. CDR3 nucleotides: TGTGCCAGCAGCTTACTCCCGGGACTAGCGGGAGAGGACACCGGGGAGCTGTTTTTT. Translation gives CASSLLPGLAGEDTGELFF. The whole variable domain, filled in from reference TRBV7-3 and TRBJ2-2, reads GAGVSQTPSNKVTEKGKYVELRCDPISGHTALYWYRQSLGQGPEFLIYFQGTGAADDSGLPNDRFFAVRPEGSVSTLKIQRTERGDSAVYLCASSLLPGLAGEDTGELFFGEGSRLTVL.

The V call is TRBV19, the J call TRBJ1-1; the D gene is possibly TRBD1 (6 bases). The germline V gene has CDR1 LNHDA and CDR2 SQIVND (reference sequence). There are 14 residues in the CDR3. V shed 4 bases and J shed 3 bases, with 12 bases lying between them. CDR3 DNA sequence: TGTGCCAGTAGTACGGACAGTTTTGACACTGAAGCTTTCTTT. Protein sequence: CASSTDSFDTEAFF.